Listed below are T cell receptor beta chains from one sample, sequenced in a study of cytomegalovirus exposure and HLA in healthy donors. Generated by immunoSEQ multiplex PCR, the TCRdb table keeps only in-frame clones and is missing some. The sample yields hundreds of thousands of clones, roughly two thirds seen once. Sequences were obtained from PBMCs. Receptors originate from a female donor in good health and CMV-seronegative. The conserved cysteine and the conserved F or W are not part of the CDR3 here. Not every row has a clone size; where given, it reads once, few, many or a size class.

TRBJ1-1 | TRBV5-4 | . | ASSLGARDTEAF
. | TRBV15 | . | ATSRGGPTGYEQY
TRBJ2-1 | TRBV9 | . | ASSVVGLAGYNEQF
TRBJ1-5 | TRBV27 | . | ASSPLTGVSQPQH
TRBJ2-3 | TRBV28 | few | ASSLSVFTDTQY
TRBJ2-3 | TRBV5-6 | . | ASSLTGRGTDTQY
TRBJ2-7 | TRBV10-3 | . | AISESRLAGESEQY
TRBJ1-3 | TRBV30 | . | AWSYSGNTIY
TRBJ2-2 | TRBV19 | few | ASNQGNTGELF
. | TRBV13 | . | ASSDSEAPPEQY
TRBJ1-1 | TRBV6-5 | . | ASSKQDRGVRAF
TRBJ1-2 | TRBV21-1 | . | ASSPRPGGYT
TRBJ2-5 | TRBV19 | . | ASSPETGGRETQY
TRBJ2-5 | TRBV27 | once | ASSIHGETQY
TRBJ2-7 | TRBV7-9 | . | ASRQEGLWNEQY
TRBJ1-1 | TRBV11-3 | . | ASSPGGRGWTEAF
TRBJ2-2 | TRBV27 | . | ASSLLAGGYTGELF
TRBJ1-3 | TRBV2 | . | ASSEEWRSGNTIY
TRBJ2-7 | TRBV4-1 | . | ASSQDISGSRYEQY
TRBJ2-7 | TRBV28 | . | ASSLLDEQSDEQY
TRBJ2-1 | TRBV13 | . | ASSLWASGRGNEQF
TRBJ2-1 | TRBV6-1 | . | ASSDLAGGPSAYNEQF
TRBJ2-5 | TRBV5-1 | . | ASTGSGTYQETQY
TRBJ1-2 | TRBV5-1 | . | ASSYDRGDGYT
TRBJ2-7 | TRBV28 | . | ASSLGGGASYEQY
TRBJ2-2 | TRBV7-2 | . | ASSLVVAPNTGELF
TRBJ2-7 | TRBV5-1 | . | ASSPMPGLANYEQY
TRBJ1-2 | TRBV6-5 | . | ATRGGGYGYT
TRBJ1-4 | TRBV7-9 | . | ASSLEQGFNEKLF
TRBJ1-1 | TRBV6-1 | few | ASSLKQENTEAF
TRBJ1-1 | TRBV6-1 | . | ASSEVGRGGTEAF
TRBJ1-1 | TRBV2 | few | ASRRDSEAF
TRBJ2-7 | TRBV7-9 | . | ASSFLTGGGEQY
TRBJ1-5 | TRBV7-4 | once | ASSLRDQPQH
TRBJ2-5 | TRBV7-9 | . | ASSLVLAYQETQY
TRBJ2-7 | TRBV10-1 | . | AGYGTSFFHEQY
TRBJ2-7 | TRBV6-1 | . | ASSEGQGAHEQY
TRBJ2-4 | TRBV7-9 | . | ASSPHKVGGAKNIQY
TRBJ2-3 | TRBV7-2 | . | ASSPGLAGLNTDTQY
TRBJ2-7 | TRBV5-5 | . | ASSLVVTVDYEQY
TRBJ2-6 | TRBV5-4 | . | AGREGKKSSGANVLT
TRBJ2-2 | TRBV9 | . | ASSGQGTGSTGELF
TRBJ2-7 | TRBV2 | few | ASRGQAFGEQY
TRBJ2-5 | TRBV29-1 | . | SVDGQGYETQY
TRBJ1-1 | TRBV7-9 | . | SSGPGGTEAF
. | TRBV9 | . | ASSHQGREDEQY
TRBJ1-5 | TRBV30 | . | AWTATGNQPQH
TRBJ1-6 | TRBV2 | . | ASRDRLRASPLH
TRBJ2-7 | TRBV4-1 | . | ASSPRTGSYEQY
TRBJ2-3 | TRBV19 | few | ASSNLPQGGDTQY
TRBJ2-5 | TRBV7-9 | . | ASSSWRGQETQY
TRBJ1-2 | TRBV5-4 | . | ASSLAAVHDYGYT